Sequencing of this T cell receptor (beta chain) was carried out in a study of CD8 T cells in Susac syndrome. This clonotype was detected once. The germline CDR1 and CDR2 sequences are MDHEN and SYDVKM. The CDR3 is made up of 16 amino acids. The V and J ends lost 3 bases and 4 bases respectively, with 19 bases between them. Roughly 0.5 to 1 ug RNA was reverse transcribed with random hexamers. MiXCR, run by TCRdb on the immunoSEQ multiplex PCR reads, gives a single entry per CDR3 protein. This sample carries some 260,000 distinct CDR3 sequences, more than 75% of them seen once, and the ten largest clones take around 0.12%. Peripheral blood CD8+ and CD4+ T cells were profiled by TCR beta sequencing. The patients who served as multiple sclerosis controls were treatment-naive and had stable or active relapsing-remitting disease that fulfilled the revised McDonald criteria. Negative isolation was applied to CD8+ and CD4+ T cells, and FACS enrichment was applied to TEMRA cells.

The chain recombines TRBV28 with TRBJ2-7; D remains unclear. The source is a human donor with multiple sclerosis. The sample comprised CD8+ T cells from PBMCs. The CDR3 region is CASSLHLKVERYEQYF. The CDR3 DNA is TGTGCCAGCAGTTTGCATCTCAAGGTGGAAAGGTACGAGCAGTACTTC.